The sequence of this TCR beta chain was determined in a study of cytomegalovirus exposure and HLA in healthy donors. Study-wide findings and caveats: A later analysis reportedly found fewer N-insertions in an Asian-associated ancestry cluster than the roughly 670-donor mean. Beyond CMV serostatus, there was no information to go on about immune exposure.

The length of the CDR3 is 15 residues. J gave up 5 bases and V 3 bases, and 6 bases lay outside the gene matches. Germline V lookup: CDR1 SGHRS, CDR2 YFSETQ. This clone occurred once. Its target is not known. Vbeta (60) and Jbeta (13) primers were used in the PCR. The protocol was immunoSEQ multiplex PCR, while the TCRdb copy is restricted to in-frame clones and leaves out a portion. Of a few hundred thousand clones listed, about 83% are singletons. The receptor was isolated from a man aged 35 to 55 in good health and CMV-seronegative. The J gene is TRBJ2-1, the V gene TRBV5-1; 9 positions match TRBD1. The sample was PBMCs. CDR3 DNA: TGCGCCAGCAGCTGGGGGACAGGGCTAAACAATGAGCAGTTCTTC. Its translation is CASSWGTGLNNEQFF.